What follows are 26 T cell receptor beta chains derived from one specimen sequenced in a study of T-cell reconstitution after alpha-beta-depleted transplantation in children. Molecular barcoding with unique molecular identifiers was used for the TCRbeta library. TCRdb passed the PCR reads through MiXCR, listing each CDR3 protein once. Among hundreds of thousands of distinct CDR3 sequences listed, about 10% were seen once. Sequenced material: PBMCs from the stem cell graft donor, taken from the stem cell graft. The receptors originated from a human donor who donated a stem cell graft to a child with SCID.

This clonotype was seen a handful of times. This chain uses TRBV5-5 with TRBJ2-7, with D perhaps matching TRBD1 (5 bases). The V gene's germline CDR1 is SGHKS and CDR2 YYEKEE (reference sequence). V was clipped by 3 bases and J by 7 bases, with 11 bases between them. There are 12 residues in the CDR3. Here the CDR3 DNA reads TGTGCCAGCAGCTCTGACAGCCGAGAGCAGTACTTC. Protein: CASSSDSREQYF.

J is TRBJ2-3 and V is TRBV5-1, with D possibly being TRBD1 (6 bases). The CDR3 is 16 residues long. Trimming took off 0 bases at V and 1 base at J, with 12 bases between the two ends. Germline loops: CDR1 SGHRS, CDR2 YFSETQ. This chain's CDR3 is CASSLARAGGTDTQYF. CDR3 bases: TGCGCCAGCAGCTTGGCTCGGGCAGGGGGCACAGATACGCAGTATTTT.

The rearrangement links TRBV5-1 to TRBJ2-7; no clear D. The V and J ends lost 0 bases and 4 bases respectively, with 11 bases between them. Per germline, CDR1 SGHRS and CDR2 YFSETQ. CDR3 size: 14 residues. Here the CDR3 DNA reads TGCGCCAGCAGCTTGGGCGGAAGGCCTTACGAGCAGTACTTC. It is translated as CASSLGGRPYEQYF.

This clonotype was detected a few times. The rearrangement joins TRBV2 to TRBJ2-7, with TRBD1 as a possible D gene (5 bases). V was pared by 6 bases and J by 3 bases, with 12 bases between. The germline gives CDR1 SNHLY, CDR2 FYNNEI. CDR3 size: 13 residues. As DNA, the CDR3 is TGTGCCAGCAGGACAGACCTGGTCTACGAGCAGTACTTC. Translation: CASRTDLVYEQYF. The full variable domain, in which reference TRBV2 and TRBJ2-7 provide the parts outside the CDR3, is EPEVTQTPSHQVTQMGQEVILRCVPISNHLYFYWYRQILGQKVEFLVSFYNNEISEKSEIFDDQFSVERPDGSNFTLKIRSTKLEDSAMYFCASRTDLVYEQYFGPGTRLTVT.

This clonotype appeared a few times. The chain is built from TRBV5-1 and TRBJ2-2; tentatively, D is TRBD1 (6 bases). There are 14 residues in the CDR3. Trimming removed 4 bases from V and 4 bases from J, with 11 bases in between. Germline V gene data show CDR1 as SGHRS and CDR2 as YFSETQ. CDR3 DNA sequence: TGCGCCAGCAGCCCCGGACAGCCCACCGGGGAGCTGTTTTTT. This translates into CASSPGQPTGELFF.

The chain carries TRBV7-9 and TRBJ2-5; D is perhaps TRBD2 (6 bases). CDR3 length: 16 residues. With 5 bases removed from V and 0 bases from J, the gap between germline ends came to 16 bases. The germline V gene has CDR1 SEHNR and CDR2 FQNEAQ (reference sequence). CDR3 coding DNA: TGTGCCAGCAGCCCCGTGATAGCGGTGTACCAAGAGACCCAGTACTTC. It specifies CASSPVIAVYQETQYF.

The sample holds a few counts of this clonotype. The chain uses TRBV7-8 and TRBJ1-1, with no clear D. Trimming stripped 1 base from V and 12 bases from J, with 12 bases between. This CDR3 is 12 amino acids long. Germline-derived CDR1 and CDR2 are SGHVS and FQNEAQ. CDR3 nucleotide sequence: TGTGCCAGCAGCTTAGTGGGGTGGGAGACTTTCTTT. It yields the protein CASSLVGWETFF. Full variable domain (outside the CDR3, taken from reference TRBV7-8 and TRBJ1-1): GAGVSQSPRYKVAKRGQDVALRCDPISGHVSLFWYQQALGQGPEFLTYFQNEAQLDKSGLPSDRFFAERPEGSVSTLKIQRTQQEDSAVYLCASSLVGWETFFGQGTRLTVV.

At least ten counts were recorded for this clonotype. The chain's CDR3 is CASSSTRRASTDTQYF. The CDR3 nucleotides are TGTGCCAGCAGCTCTACCCGGCGGGCTAGCACAGATACGCAGTATTTT. The genes are TRBV7-9 and TRBJ2-3; D may be TRBD2 (5 bases). This CDR3 contains 16 residues. V gave up 4 bases and J gave up 0 bases, with 14 bases separating them. The V gene's germline CDR1 is SEHNR and CDR2 FQNEAQ (reference sequence).

This clonotype appeared many times. V usage is TRBV2 and J usage is TRBJ2-3; tentative D call: TRBD2 (5 bases). The germline gives CDR1 SNHLY, CDR2 FYNNEI. CDR3 length equals 14 residues. Trimming left V 8 bases short and J 2 bases short, with 14 bases between. The CDR3 sequence is CASAGRANTDTQYF. In DNA, the CDR3 is TGTGCCAGCGCCGGGCGGGCGAACACAGATACGCAGTATTTT.

This clonotype was observed a handful of times. This sequence joins TRBV7-2 and TRBJ2-1; 10 nucleotides match TRBD2. Per the germline V gene, CDR1 is SGHTA and CDR2 is FQGNSA. The CDR3 spans 16 residues. Trimming took 4 bases from V and 2 from J; bases not matched to a gene: 5. The CDR3 region is CASSSESGGAYNEQFF. The CDR3 DNA sequence: TGTGCCAGCAGCTCCGAGAGCGGGGGGGCCTACAATGAGCAGTTCTTC.

The J gene is TRBJ2-1, the V gene TRBV9; 8 nucleotides agree with TRBD2. The CDR3 has 15 amino acids. Germline V gene sequence: CDR1 SGDLS, CDR2 YYNGEE. Trimming cost V 0 bases and J 6 bases; bases outside gene matches: 5. Here the CDR3 reads CASSVAGGDLNEQFF. Written as DNA, the CDR3 is TGTGCCAGCAGCGTAGCCGGGGGGGACCTCAATGAGCAGTTCTTC. The entire variable domain, with the rest obtained from reference TRBV9 and TRBJ2-1, is as follows: DSGVTQTPKHLITATGQRVTLRCSPRSGDLSVYWYQQSLDQGLQFLIQYYNGEERAKGNILERFSAQQFPDLHSELNLSSLELGDSALYFCASSVAGGDLNEQFFGPGTRLTVL.

This clonotype was detected many times. This chain joins TRBV20-1 and TRBJ2-1; 13 positions match TRBD2. The CDR3 covers 15 residues. With 2 bases clipped from V and 9 bases from J, the junction kept 7 bases outside the gene matches. The germline gives CDR1 DFQATT, CDR2 SNEGSKA (reference sequence). The CDR3 DNA sequence: TGCAGTGCTAGACAAACTAGCGGGGGGGCGGGTGAGCAGTTCTTC. Encoded protein: CSARQTSGGAGEQFF.

V gene TRBV27 combines with J gene TRBJ2-2, with D hard to call. Germline V gene sequence: CDR1 MNHEY, CDR2 SMNVEV (reference sequence). Between the trimmed V and J ends, which lost 4 bases and 0 bases, there was a span of 12 bases. The CDR3 has 16 amino acids. CDR3 sequence: CASSSLDGANTGELFF. In nucleotides, the CDR3 is TGTGCCAGCAGTTCCCTGGACGGAGCGAACACCGGGGAGCTGTTTTTT.

This rearrangement joins TRBV6-1 to TRBJ1-3; D might be TRBD1 (6 bases). The CDR3 runs to 15 residues. Trimming shortened V by 7 bases and J by 0 bases, and 13 bases separated the two germline ends. In germline, CDR1 is MNHNS, CDR2 SASEGT. In nucleotides, the CDR3 is TGTGCCAGCACCATGGGGGGCAGCTCTGGAAACACCATATATTTT. It specifies CASTMGGSSGNTIYF.

Ten or more counts support this clonotype. The chain employs TRBV6-4 and TRBJ2-1, with TRBD1 matching over 10 bases. Germline assignment: CDR1 MRHNA and CDR2 SNTAGT. V lost 7 bases to trimming and J lost 9 bases; unmatched junction nucleotides: 9. The CDR3 covers 14 residues. The CDR3 is CASTPGQGVTEQFF. CDR3 nucleotide sequence: TGTGCCAGCACCCCAGGACAGGGGGTGACTGAGCAGTTCTTC.

This clonotype was detected only a few times. The rearrangement links TRBV12-3 or TRBV12-4 to TRBJ1-1; TRBD1 might be the D (6 bases). Trimming left V 7 bases short and J 6 bases short, with 18 bases between. The CDR3 length is 14 residues. The CDR3 bases are TGTGCCAGCAAGGCGGAACAGGGATCCCCTGAAGCTTTCTTT. Its protein is CASKAEQGSPEAFF.

This clonotype turned up a few times. The chain has TRBV9 and TRBJ2-2; 13 bases align to TRBD2. The CDR3 runs 16 residues. The junction had 7 bases not matched to a gene; V was cut back by 4 bases and J by 7 bases. Germline lookup yields CDR1 SGDLS and CDR2 YYNGEE. The CDR3, as DNA: TGTGCCAGCAGCTCCGGACTAGCGGGGGTACACGGGGAGCTGTTTTTT. Encoded protein: CASSSGLAGVHGELFF.

This clonotype has only a few counts. This chain joins TRBV4-2 and TRBJ1-5, with D tentatively TRBD1 (6 bases). Germline CDR1 reads LGHNA; CDR2 reads YNFKEQ. The CDR3 spans 16 residues. The V and J ends lost 0 bases and 0 bases respectively, with 9 bases between them. CDR3 residues: CASSQEGQNSNQPQHF. The CDR3 region has the DNA TGTGCCAGCAGCCAAGAGGGACAAAATAGCAATCAGCCCCAGCATTTT.

This clonotype was observed a handful of times. The chain carries TRBV18 and TRBJ1-2; TRBD1 aligns across 8 bases. Looked up from germline, CDR1 is KGHSH and CDR2 is LQKENI. This CDR3 spans 15 amino acids. V lost 2 bases, J lost 8 bases, and 10 bases stayed unmatched. In DNA, the CDR3 is TGTGCCAGCTCACCAACAGGACAGGGAGCGGAAGGCTACACCTTC. This codes for CASSPTGQGAEGYTF.

This clonotype was picked up many times. The J gene is TRBJ2-7, the V gene TRBV7-8; D is possibly TRBD1 (6 bases). The CDR3 is made up of 14 amino acids. V was pared by 0 bases and J by 2 bases, with 8 bases between. Germline lookup yields CDR1 SGHVS and CDR2 FQNEAQ. The CDR3 nucleotides read TGTGCCAGCAGCTTAGCCAGGGGACCCTACGAGCAGTACTTC. It yields the protein CASSLARGPYEQYF.

Points on this clonotype: Its ends do not fully match the called genes, so a read error is possible. The chain carries TRBV12-3 or TRBV12-4 and TRBJ1-1; 7 nucleotides agree with TRBD1. The CDR3 runs to 14 residues. The CDR3 loop is CASRLGGGGTEAFF. The DNA for the CDR3 is TGTGCCAGCAGGTTAGGGGGCGGGGGCACTGAAGCTTTCTTT.

This clonotype showed up just a few times. The V and J genes are TRBV10-3 and TRBJ2-1; perhaps TRBD2 as D (5 bases). The V gene's germline CDR1 is ENHRY and CDR2 SYGVKD. V dropped 0 bases and J dropped 8 bases, with 8 bases sitting between them. This CDR3 has 13 residues. CDR3 in DNA: TGTGCCATCAGTGAGTCTCCCGGGGATGAGCAGTTCTTC. The encoded protein is CAISESPGDEQFF.

This clonotype was counted a few times. The chain links TRBV19 to TRBJ1-5; 8 nucleotides agree with TRBD1. CDR1 LNHDA and CDR2 SQIVND come from the germline V gene (reference sequence). This CDR3 contains 13 residues. With V trimmed by 8 bases and J by 7 bases, 7 bases remained unmatched. CDR3 nucleotides: TGTGCCAGTGAGACAGGGGTATGGCAGCCCCAGCATTTT. Its protein product is CASETGVWQPQHF.

The V gene is TRBV6-1, the J gene TRBJ2-5, with TRBD2 matching over 12 bases. The V segment lost 0 bases and the J segment 5 bases; nucleotides outside the gene matches: 10. From germline, CDR1 is MNHNS and CDR2 SASEGT. The CDR3 sequence is 18 residues long. The DNA of the CDR3 is TGTGCCAGCAGTGAAGCTAATCCTAGCGGGGGGGCCTCTGAGACCCAGTACTTC. This encodes CASSEANPSGGASETQYF.

A few counts support this clonotype. The genes are TRBV2 and TRBJ2-2; D uncertain. This CDR3 has 15 amino acids. V shed 7 bases and J shed 6 bases, with 18 bases lying between them. From germline, CDR1 is SNHLY and CDR2 FYNNEI. The CDR3 DNA reads as TGTGCCAGCATCCTGGGGAAGGGAATGCCCGGGGAGCTGTTTTTT. Translated, it gives CASILGKGMPGELFF.

This clonotype was detected a few times. Here the CDR3 reads CASSLGVWGRLAANSTDTQYF. The CDR3 coding sequence is TGCGCCAGCAGCTTGGGGGTCTGGGGACGACTAGCGGCCAATAGCACAGATACGCAGTATTTT. The V gene is TRBV5-1, the J gene TRBJ2-3; 9 bases fit TRBD2. V lost 0 bases and J lost 0; bases outside the gene matches: 17. The CDR3 spans 21 residues. CDR1 is SGHRS and CDR2 is YFSETQ in the germline V gene.